This T cell receptor (beta chain) was obtained from a study of response to subunit inactivated influenza vaccine. Study-level results: Researchers suggested that each seasonal influenza vaccination recruits few new T cells.

CDR1 and CDR2 from the germline V gene are LGHNA and YSLEER. The CDR3 is 15 amino acids. The germline V and J ends were trimmed by 0 bases and 6 bases, with 11 bases remaining between them. Note on this clonotype: Its antigen is undetermined.

One entry per CDR3 protein results from TCRdb running MiXCR on the RT-PCR reads. The sample lists some 190,000 distinct CDR3 sequences; approximately 15% were seen once. This material consisted of CD8+ T cells sorted from PBMCs, taken 4 to 6 days after vaccination. The sequence derives from a man in his forties or fifties who received an inactivated influenza vaccine. V usage is TRBV4-3 and J usage is TRBJ1-4, with D perhaps TRBD1 (5 bases). This CDR3 is CASSQDEGSYEKLFF. In DNA, the CDR3 is TGCGCCAGCAGCCAAGATGAGGGGTCTTATGAAAAACTGTTTTTT.